These 18 T cell receptor beta chains were sequenced from one sample in a study of Ad26.COV2.S vaccination and SARS-CoV-2 variants. Some clones are missing from TCRdb's copy, which holds only in-frame ones; the method was immunoSEQ multiplex PCR. This table has approximately 300,000 clones, about 86% appearing once. Treatment of the sample: 15 to 20 received Ad26.COV2.S at low or high dose, single or two shots; roughly 5 received placebo; per-sample allocation not given. All samples were drawn on day 63, counting from the first vaccine or placebo injection. The sequenced sample was peripheral blood, obtained in a trial of Ad26.COV2.S vaccine versus placebo. Source of these receptors: a person aged 18-65 years who received the Ad26.COV2.S COVID-19 vaccine or a placebo.

The chain has TRBV5-1 and TRBJ1-5, with D tentatively TRBD1 (6 bases). This CDR3 comprises 16 residues. V lost 0 bases and J lost 0, with 10 bases in between. Germline V CDR1 and CDR2: SGHRS, YFSETQ. CDR3 nucleotides: TGCGCCAGCAGCTTGGCCAGGGGCGATAGCAATCAGCCCCAGCATTTT. Protein sequence: CASSLARGDSNQPQHF.

The chain recombines TRBV5-4 with TRBJ1-6; 7 bases map to TRBD1. The CDR3 runs to 14 residues. Germline V CDR1 and CDR2: SGHNT, YYREEE (reference sequence). The J segment lost 9 bases and the V segment lost 4 bases, leaving 7 bases of the junction unmatched. The CDR3 nucleotides are TGTGCCAGCAGCCCTAAAGGGGGCGGTTCACCCCTCCACTTT. Amino acids: CASSPKGGGSPLHF.

This chain connects TRBV6-6 to TRBJ1-1, with D possibly TRBD1 on 6 matching bases. Germline assignment: CDR1 MNHNY and CDR2 SVGAGI (reference sequence). Trimming stripped 1 base from V and 4 bases from J, with 7 bases between. The CDR3 consists of 13 residues. The CDR3 DNA reads TGTGCCAGCAGTTACTTCAGGGGCACTGAAGCTTTCTTT. It is translated as CASSYFRGTEAFF.

In DNA, the CDR3 is TGCAGTGCTAGTCGGGGGCCCTCCTACGAGCAGTACTTC. It encodes CSASRGPSYEQYF. The chain joins TRBV20-1 to TRBJ2-7; TRBD1 or TRBD2 may be the D gene (6 bases each). CDR1 is DFQATT, CDR2 SNEGSKA, per germline (reference sequence). The V gene lost 3 bases and the J gene lost 0 bases, with 9 bases spanning the gap. There are 13 residues in the CDR3.

This chain links TRBV5-1 with TRBJ1-1; TRBD1 aligns across 8 bases. V lost 5 bases and J lost 0; bases outside the gene matches: 9. The germline V gene encodes CDR1 SGHRS and CDR2 YFSETQ. The CDR3 extends over 16 amino acids. Written as DNA, the CDR3 is TGCGCCAGCAGGGCCGGGACAGGACACATGAACACTGAAGCTTTCTTT. Translated, it gives CASRAGTGHMNTEAFF.

This chain uses TRBV5-4 with TRBJ2-2; TRBD1 matches at 10 bases. The CDR3 extends over 15 amino acids. V shed 2 bases and J 6 bases; nucleotides not matched to a gene: 4. Germline CDR1 and CDR2: SGHNT and YYREEE (reference sequence). CDR3 DNA sequence: TGTGCCAGCAGCTTAACCGGACAGGGGGCCGGGGAGCTGTTTTTT. Translation: CASSLTGQGAGELFF.

Concerning this clone itself: Within the sample, other DNA sequences also encode this same CDR3. V is TRBV24-1 and J is TRBJ1-2; D is undetermined. The V gene's germline CDR1 is KGHDR and CDR2 SFDVKD. CDR3 size: 13 residues. Trimming removed 4 bases from V and 1 base from J, with 6 bases in between. The CDR3 reads CATSEGNNYGYTF. As DNA, the CDR3 is TGTGCCACCAGTGAAGGGAATAACTATGGCTACACCTTC.

The chain employs TRBV27 and TRBJ1-5, with D unclear. Germline assignment: CDR1 MNHEY and CDR2 SMNVEV (reference sequence). The CDR3 has 14 residues. V lost 2 bases to trimming and J lost 6 bases, with 11 bases between them. CDR3 nucleotides: TGTGCCAGCAGTTTACGTGGAGGGTTTCAGCCCCAGCATTTT. Its protein is CASSLRGGFQPQHF.

V is TRBV5-6 and J is TRBJ1-6; 7 positions agree with TRBD1. The CDR3 has 14 residues. Germline V lookup: CDR1 SGHDT, CDR2 YYEEEE. Trimming removed 0 bases from V and 10 bases from J; junction bases left unmatched: 4. CDR3 sequence (DNA): TGTGCCAGCAGCTTGGAAGGGGGCGGATCACCCCTCCACTTT. Amino acid sequence: CASSLEGGGSPLHF.

V is TRBV5-1 and J is TRBJ2-2; 9 bases fit TRBD1. The V and J ends lost 4 bases and 4 bases, in that order; junction bases with no gene match: 8. The CDR3 is 16 amino acids. Germline V gene sequence: CDR1 SGHRS, CDR2 YFSETQ. CDR3 in DNA: TGCGCCAGCAGCAACCGGGACAGGGCGGGCACCGGGGAGCTGTTTTTT. It codes for CASSNRDRAGTGELFF.

This sequence joins TRBV7-8 and TRBJ1-3, with TRBD1 as a possible D gene (6 bases). The CDR3 has 16 amino acids. Germline V gene sequence: CDR1 SGHVS, CDR2 FQNEAQ. Trimming took off 5 bases at V and 1 base at J, with 15 bases between the two ends. The CDR3 is CASSQRQAMSGNTIYF. CDR3 coding DNA: TGTGCCAGCAGCCAAAGACAGGCGATGTCTGGAAACACCATATATTTT.

The rearrangement uses TRBV27 and TRBJ2-1; D possibly matches TRBD1 or TRBD2 (5 bases each). This CDR3 has 14 amino acids. Germline V gene sequence: CDR1 MNHEY, CDR2 SMNVEV (reference sequence). The ends were cut back, 5 bases at V and 2 bases at J, with 10 bases in the middle. The CDR3 region has the DNA TGTGCCAGCAGTCTCCAGGGAGCCTACAATGAGCAGTTCTTC. Amino acids: CASSLQGAYNEQFF.

This clone showed up just a few times. The chain couples TRBV6-2 or TRBV6-3 to TRBJ1-1; 11 bases map to TRBD1. V lost 4 bases, J lost 4 bases, and 2 bases stayed unmatched. The germline CDR1 and CDR2 sequences are MNHEY and SVGEGT. This CDR3 comprises 14 residues. The CDR3 loop reads CASSLGQGGTEAFF. Written as DNA, the CDR3 is TGTGCCAGCAGTTTGGGACAGGGGGGCACTGAAGCTTTCTTT.

V usage is TRBV15 and J usage is TRBJ1-2, with a possible D match to TRBD1 (6 bases). The CDR3 sequence is 16 residues long. Germline V gene data show CDR1 as LNHNV and CDR2 as YYDKDF (reference sequence). The ends were cut back, 4 bases at V and 5 bases at J, with 20 bases in the middle. The CDR3 region is CATSKRGKGQWYGYTF. The CDR3 coding sequence is TGTGCCACCAGCAAAAGGGGGAAGGGACAATGGTATGGCTACACCTTC. Looking up the rest from reference TRBV15 and TRBJ1-2 gives the full variable domain: DAMVIQNPRYQVTQFGKPVTLSCSQTLNHNVMYWYQQKSSQAPKLLFHYYDKDFNNEADTPDNFQSRRPNTSFCFLDIRSPGLGDTAMYLCATSKRGKGQWYGYTFGSGTRLTVV.

This clone appeared once. This rearrangement joins TRBV6-5 to TRBJ2-3, with TRBD2 matching 7 bases. Germline V lookup: CDR1 MNHEY, CDR2 SVGAGI. V was clipped by 6 bases and J by 3 bases; unmatched bases: 3. This CDR3 spans 13 amino acids. The CDR3: CASSTSETDTQYF. The CDR3 DNA is TGTGCCAGCAGCACTAGCGAAACAGATACGCAGTATTTT.

This sequence joins TRBV6-5 and TRBJ2-3; the D gene is possibly TRBD1 (5 bases). The V and J ends lost 6 bases and 2 bases respectively, with 15 bases between them. The CDR3 loop spans 15 amino acids. The V gene's germline CDR1 is MNHEY and CDR2 SVGAGI. CDR3 nucleotide sequence: TGTGCCAGCAGCCCAGACAGACAGACCACAGATACGCAGTATTTT. Translation: CASSPDRQTTDTQYF.

This clone has just one count. The chain is built from TRBV5-5 and TRBJ2-6; D ambiguous. From germline, CDR1 is SGHKS and CDR2 YYEKEE (reference sequence). CDR3 size: 15 residues. V gave up 4 bases and J gave up 0 bases, with 8 bases separating them. CDR3 in amino acids: CASSIRVSGANVLTF. The CDR3 DNA reads TGTGCCAGCAGCATCCGGGTCTCTGGGGCCAACGTCCTGACTTTC.

In this sample, this clone turned up once. The V gene is TRBV20-1, the J gene TRBJ2-4; D might be TRBD1 (6 bases). Germline V gives CDR1 DFQATT, CDR2 SNEGSKA (reference sequence). The CDR3 sequence is 16 residues long. The ends were cut back, 3 bases at V and 4 bases at J, with 19 bases in the middle. The CDR3 region has the DNA TGCAGTGCTAGTTATTCCGGGGACACAAGGAAAAACATTCAGTACTTC. Translating it yields CSASYSGDTRKNIQYF.